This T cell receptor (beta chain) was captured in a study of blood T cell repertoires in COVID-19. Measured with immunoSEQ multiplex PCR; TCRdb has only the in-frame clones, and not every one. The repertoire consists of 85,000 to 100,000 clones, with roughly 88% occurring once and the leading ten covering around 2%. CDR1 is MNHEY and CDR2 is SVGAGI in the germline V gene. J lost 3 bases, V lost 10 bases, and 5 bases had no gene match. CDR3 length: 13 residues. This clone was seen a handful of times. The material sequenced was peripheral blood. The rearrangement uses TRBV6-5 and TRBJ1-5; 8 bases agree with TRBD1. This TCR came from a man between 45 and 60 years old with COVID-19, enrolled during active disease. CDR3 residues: CATRTGFNQPQHF. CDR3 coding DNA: TGTGCCACCAGGACAGGGTTCAATCAGCCCCAGCATTTT.